The 20 T cell receptor beta chains below come from one sample, sequenced in a study of CXCR3-negative and CXCR3-positive naive CD8 T cells. General study findings and limits: Comparison of naive cells showed more hydrophobic TRB CDR3s in CXCR3-positive than in CXCR3-negative naive cells.

Which antigens these TCRs recognize remains unknown. The TRB cDNA libraries were prepared by 5' RACE with UMI labels. TCRdb reworked the 5' RACE reads into one entry per CDR3 protein, no DNA. Its listing shows approximately 140,000 distinct CDR3 sequences. What was sequenced was naive CXCR3+ CD8+ T cells from blood. The subset denotes: CD45RO-CCR7+CD27+CD95- naive CD8+ T cells expressing CXCR3 (TNR3+). These TCRs come from a human donor in good health. Some clones in this sample may be carry-over from other donors' samples.

The chain is built from TRBV7-8 and TRBJ2-7. The CDR3 contains 12 residues. Per the germline V gene, CDR1 is SGHVS and CDR2 is FQNEAQ. The CDR3 spells CPSAQPNYEQYF.

The chain carries TRBV20-1 and TRBJ2-7; lacking DNA, the TRBD1 call made by TCRdb goes unchecked. The germline CDR1 and CDR2 sequences are DFQATT and SNEGSKA (reference sequence). The CDR3 contains 13 residues. The CDR3 is CSAPRLGTYEQYF.

This chain uses TRBV29-1 with TRBJ1-1. This CDR3 comprises 12 residues. Germline values: CDR1 SQVTM, CDR2 ANQGSEA. CDR3 sequence: CSVRLPNTEAFF.

The chain employs TRBV5-1 and TRBJ2-1; with no DNA, the TCRdb D assignment of TRBD1 cannot be verified. This CDR3 is built from 17 residues. From germline, CDR1 is SGHRS and CDR2 YFSETQ. This CDR3 reads CASSPPQAGGPYNEQFF.

The chain recombines TRBV7-9 with TRBJ2-5; the D call of TRBD1 rests on TCRdb alone, since no DNA is present to check it. This CDR3 contains 18 residues. Germline V gene data show CDR1 as SEHNR and CDR2 as FQNEAQ (reference sequence). CDR3 residues: CASSDQSGTRGLRETKYF. Full variable domain (remainder filled in from reference TRBV7-9 and TRBJ2-5): DTGVSQNPRHKITKRGQNVTFRCDPISEHNRLYWYRQTLGQGPEFLTYFQNEAQLEKSRLLSDRFSAERPKGSFSTLEIQRTEQGDSAMYLCASSDQSGTRGLRETKYFGPGTRLLVL.

This chain uses TRBV20-1 with TRBJ2-7; without DNA, the TCRdb call of TRBD1 cannot be checked. The germline gives CDR1 DFQATT, CDR2 SNEGSKA (reference sequence). This CDR3 region has 17 residues. The CDR3 region is CSAREALTGYAPYEQYF.

The rearrangement joins TRBV28 to TRBJ2-2; TCRdb's D call, TRBD2, is unchecked because there is no DNA. This CDR3 contains 18 residues. Per the germline V gene, CDR1 is MDHEN and CDR2 is SYDVKM. CDR3 in amino acids: CASSLRLAGDRGTGELFF.

J is TRBJ2-7 and V is TRBV7-9. Germline-derived CDR1 and CDR2 are SEHNR and FQNEAQ (reference sequence). This CDR3 has 14 residues. CDR3 region: CASSFGSRTSEQYF.

V gene TRBV9 combines with J gene TRBJ2-3; TCRdb's D gene call, TRBD1, goes unchecked for lack of DNA. The CDR3 is 14 residues long. The V gene's germline CDR1 is SGDLS and CDR2 YYNGEE. The CDR3 loop is CASSVPRTGNTQYF.

J is TRBJ2-5 and V is TRBV29-1; TCRdb lists TRBD1, though no DNA is available to test this call. The germline V gene encodes CDR1 SQVTM and CDR2 ANQGSEA. The CDR3 extends over 14 amino acids. CDR3 sequence: CSVEEVGAAETQYF. Variable domain in full (rest from reference TRBV29-1 and TRBJ2-5): SAVISQKPSRDICQRGTSLTIQCQVDSQVTMMFWYRQQPGQSLTLIATANQGSEATYESGFVIDKFPISRPNLTFSTLTVSNMSPEDSSIYLCSVEEVGAAETQYFGPGTRLLVL.

The chain carries TRBV20-1 and TRBJ2-3; TCRdb gives TRBD1 as the D gene, but with no DNA this cannot be confirmed. Germline V lookup: CDR1 DFQATT, CDR2 SNEGSKA (reference sequence). The CDR3 has 15 amino acids. The CDR3 spells CSATPETLSTDTQYF.

This rearrangement joins TRBV25-1 to TRBJ1-6; TCRdb's D call of TRBD1 is untestable without DNA. Germline values: CDR1 MGHDK, CDR2 SYGVNS. This CDR3 has 15 amino acids. CDR3 region: CASSEGLRGNSPLHF.

V usage is TRBV6-2 or TRBV6-3 and J usage is TRBJ2-1. CDR3 size: 11 residues. The germline V gene encodes CDR1 MNHEY and CDR2 SVGEGT. CDR3 residues: CASSFSHEQFF.

This chain connects TRBV4-2 to TRBJ2-5; TCRdb's D call, TRBD2, is unchecked because there is no DNA. Germline V gives CDR1 LGHNA, CDR2 YNFKEQ. CDR3 size: 19 residues. Here the CDR3 reads CASSQAGYGLAGVQETQYF.

The V gene is TRBV4-3, the J gene TRBJ1-1; checking the TCRdb D call of TRBD1 is not possible without DNA. The CDR3 contains 17 residues. CDR1 is LGHNA, CDR2 YSLEER, per germline. CDR3 sequence reads: CASSEQGQGFRDTEAFF.

The V call is TRBV7-2, the J call TRBJ2-1; TCRdb names TRBD2, which stays unverified in the absence of DNA. Germline lookup yields CDR1 SGHTA and CDR2 FQGNSA. The CDR3 totals 18 residues. CDR3 protein: CASSSILRLAVSYNEQFF. The complete variable domain, with remaining parts taken from reference TRBV7-2 and TRBJ2-1, reads GAGVSQSPSNKVTEKGKDVELRCDPISGHTALYWYRQSLGQGLEFLIYFQGNSAPDKSGLPSDRFSAERTGGSVSTLTIQRTQQEDSAVYLCASSSILRLAVSYNEQFFGPGTRLTVL.

V is TRBV29-1 and J is TRBJ2-2; the TRBD1 assignment by TCRdb is unverifiable without DNA. CDR1 is SQVTM, CDR2 ANQGSEA, per germline. The CDR3 runs to 15 residues. This chain's CDR3 is CSFNSGTGGTGELFF.

V and J are TRBV6-5 and TRBJ2-7; with no DNA, the TCRdb D assignment of TRBD2 cannot be verified. The length of the CDR3 is 16 residues. Germline V gene sequence: CDR1 MNHEY, CDR2 SVGAGI. This CDR3 is CASSPTRTSASIEQYF.

This chain links TRBV29-1 with TRBJ1-1. Germline values: CDR1 SQVTM, CDR2 ANQGSEA. The length of the CDR3 is 13 residues. This CDR3 reads CSVERLGGTEAFF.

The chain carries TRBV5-1 and TRBJ2-3; TCRdb's D gene call, TRBD1, goes unchecked for lack of DNA. The CDR3 has 15 residues. The germline gives CDR1 SGHRS, CDR2 YFSETQ. This chain's CDR3 is CASSLITGAADTQYF.